This T cell receptor (beta chain) was sequenced in a study of shared clonotypes between healthy human individuals. Study overall: Researchers assigned three CD4 naive, three CD4 memory, two CD8 naive and one CD8 memory plate to each donor.

In the naive CD8 group, cells lacked CD45RO and were positively selected for CCR7, so terminally differentiated effector memory CD45RA+ cells were left out. Study-level results: At large depth, rarefaction still showed sorted-subset sequencing to be incomplete.

Every subset's genomic DNA went evenly onto several immunoSEQ plates. The DNA input per sorted-subset replicate PCR was approximately 210 ng, corresponding to some 27,000 T cell genomes. Produced via immunoSEQ multiplex PCR; TCRdb's table is partial and in-frame only. The sample holds about 2.1 million clones, 93% seen once. Details on this clone: Its antigen is not known.

The sample comprised naive CD8+ T cells from PBMCs. This receptor was identified in a young man in good health. Some clones in this sample may be carry-over from other donors' samples.

The CDR3 coding sequence is TGTGCCAGCAGCTTAGCGCAGGGAGACTATGGCTACACCTTC. This translates into CASSLAQGDYGYTF. The V gene is TRBV7-9, the J gene TRBJ1-2, with a tentative D call TRBD1 (5 bases). Trimming removed 0 bases from V and 3 bases from J, with 8 bases in between. This CDR3 region has 14 residues. Germline values: CDR1 SEHNR, CDR2 FQNEAQ (reference sequence).